Listed below are T cell receptor beta chains from one sample, sequenced in a study of blood T cells in healthy people across ages. TCRdb reanalysed the 5' RACE reads using MiXCR and keeps one entry per CDR3 protein. The sample yields hundreds of thousands of distinct CDR3 sequences, about 62% seen once. Specimen: blood. The receptors derive from a man aged 25 to 40 in good health. CDR3s include the opening cysteine and the closing phenylalanine or tryptophan. The order of the fields is V gene, clone size, J gene, D gene, CDR3 DNA, CDR3 protein. D genes are given only for firm matches. Part of the rows lack a size; the others show once, few, many or a class for expanded clones.

>TRBV6-2/TRBV6-3|NA|TRBJ2-1|NA
TGTGCCAGCGGGCGGGGCGGGTATACACGTGAGCAGTTCTTC
CASGRGGYTREQFF
>TRBV2|NA|TRBJ2-3|NA
TGTGCCAGCAGAGATATTACCGCTTTCACCACAGATACGCAGTATTTT
CASRDITAFTTDTQYF
>TRBV20-1|once|TRBJ1-2|TRBD1
TGCAGTGCCTTACAGGGGGCTTGTGGCTACACCTTC
CSALQGACGYTF
>TRBV5-1|NA|TRBJ1-1|TRBD1
TGCGCCAGCAGCGGGACAGCTCCGAGCACTGAAGCTTTCTTT
CASSGTAPSTEAFF
>TRBV13|NA|TRBJ2-7|TRBD2
TGTGCCAGCAGCTTAGAGCGGGGCAGCACCCACTCCTACGAGCAGTACTTC
CASSLERGSTHSYEQYF
>TRBV29-1|NA|TRBJ2-1|NA
TGCAGCGTTGATGACGGCTACAATGAGCAGTTCTTC
CSVDDGYNEQFF
>TRBV4-3|NA|TRBJ2-4|NA
TGCGCCAGCAGCCAAGTAACTACCGGGAACATTCAGTACTTC
CASSQVTTGNIQYF
>TRBV20-1|NA|TRBJ2-7|NA
TGCAGTGCTAGAGAGGTTCACAGGCTCTACGAGCAGTACTTC
CSAREVHRLYEQYF
>TRBV5-1|NA|TRBJ1-2|TRBD1
TGCGCCAGCAGCGCGCTCGAGGGACAGGGATTTTATGGCTACACCTTC
CASSALEGQGFYGYTF
>TRBV5-5|NA|TRBJ1-2|NA
TGTGCCAGCAGCTTGGTATGGCGGAGAACGGGCTACACCTTC
CASSLVWRRTGYTF
>TRBV12-3/TRBV12-4|NA|TRBJ2-1|NA
TGTGCCAGCACCGCGGGGGCGGTTGAGCAGTTCTTC
CASTAGAVEQFF
>TRBV12-3/TRBV12-4|NA|TRBJ1-5|TRBD1
TGTGCCAGCAGTCAGACAGGGGTCGGAAATCAGCCCCAGCATTTT
CASSQTGVGNQPQHF
>TRBV19|NA|TRBJ2-7|TRBD1
TGTGCCAGTAGTGAGACGACAGGGGGCTTTTACGAGCAGTACTTC
CASSETTGGFYEQYF
>TRBV20-1|NA|TRBJ1-1|NA
TGCAGTGCTAGCATGAACACTGAAGCTTTCTTT
CSASMNTEAFF
>TRBV6-6|once|TRBJ2-5|TRBD1
TGTGCCAGCACCTTAGTCCAAGGACAGGGGACGGAGACCCAGTACTTC
CASTLVQGQGTETQYF
>TRBV4-3|NA|TRBJ1-2|NA
TGCGCCAGCAGCCAAGATTATGGTGGCTACACCTTC
CASSQDYGGYTF
>TRBV4-2|NA|TRBJ2-1|NA
TGTGCCAGCAGCCAAGTCGGTGAGCAGTTCTTC
CASSQVGEQFF
>TRBV6-2/TRBV6-3|NA|TRBJ1-1|NA
TGTGCCAGCAGTTACCGCTTGGCGAACACTGAAGCTTTCTTT
CASSYRLANTEAFF
>TRBV4-3|NA|TRBJ2-1|TRBD2
TGCGCCAGCAGCCAAGTCCGTCCTAGCGGGGTCTACAATGAGCAGTTCTTC
CASSQVRPSGVYNEQFF
>TRBV12-3/TRBV12-4|once|TRBJ2-1|TRBD2
TGTGCCAGCAGTGAGACTAGCGGGGGGTTTTATGAGCAGTTCTTC
CASSETSGGFYEQFF
>TRBV24-1|NA|TRBJ1-6|NA
TGTGCCACCAGTGGTTCACCCCTCCACTTT
CATSGSPLHF
>TRBV25-1|NA|TRBJ2-4|TRBD2
TGTGCCAGCAGTGAATGGTACGGGACTAGCGGTAAAAACATTCGGTACTTC
CASSEWYGTSGKNIRYF
>TRBV11-2|few|TRBJ2-5|NA
TGTGCCAGCAGCGCCAGCGAGACCCAGTACTTC
CASSASETQYF
>TRBV6-2/TRBV6-3|many|TRBJ2-7|NA
TGTGCCAGCAGTTACTCGAAAAGTCGACAGATCTCCCTCGAGCAGTACTTC
CASSYSKSRQISLEQYF
>TRBV7-9|NA|TRBJ1-6|NA
TGTGCCAGCAGCCGCGCCCGGGGTTTCGAGTCACCCCTCCACTTT
CASSRARGFESPLHF
>TRBV4-1|many|TRBJ2-5|NA
TGCGCCAGCAGCCCGGAGGACTCCCCGAGGGAGACCCAGTACTTC
CASSPEDSPRETQYF
>TRBV20-1|NA|TRBJ1-1|TRBD1
TGCAGTGCTGGCCAGGGGGCTCTGGGTTTCTTT
CSAGQGALGFF
>TRBV3-1|NA|TRBJ1-2|TRBD1
TGTGCCAGCAGCCAAGCGAACAGGGGGCGAAACTATGGCTACACCTTC
CASSQANRGRNYGYTF
>TRBV3-1|few|TRBJ2-7|NA
TGTGCCAGCAGCCAAAGACCTATGGAGTACGAGCAGTACTTC
CASSQRPMEYEQYF
>TRBV2|NA|TRBJ2-3|TRBD2
TGTGCCACCAAAGGGGGAACTAGCGGGGGGGATACGCAGTATTTT
CATKGGTSGGDTQYF
>TRBV20-1|NA|TRBJ2-5|TRBD2
TGCAGTGCCCAATCTGTAACTAGCGGCAATCTGAAACAAGAGACCCAGTACTTC
CSAQSVTSGNLKQETQYF
>TRBV7-2|NA|TRBJ1-2|NA
TGTGCCAGCAGCTTAGCATCGCAGAAGGGCTACACCTTC
CASSLASQKGYTF
>TRBV29-1|NA|TRBJ2-7|TRBD2
TGCAGCGTTCCCTCGAGCGGGAGGCCAGGGGAGCAGTACTTC
CSVPSSGRPGEQYF
>TRBV20-1|once|TRBJ2-7|NA
TGCAGTGCTAGAGATGGAGGGGGGGGCTACGAGCAGTACTTC
CSARDGGGGYEQYF
>TRBV7-8|NA|TRBJ2-1|TRBD1
TGCGCCAGCAGCAAATCGGACAGGAAATTAGATGAGCAGTTCTTC
CASSKSDRKLDEQFF
>TRBV10-3|once|TRBJ2-1|NA
TGTGCCATCTCCAGCGGATTTTACAATGAGCAGTTCTTC
CAISSGFYNEQFF
>TRBV6-6|few|TRBJ2-1|TRBD2
TGTGCCAGCAGTTTCTCACTAGCGGGGTACAATGAGCAGTTCTTC
CASSFSLAGYNEQFF
>TRBV6-5|NA|TRBJ2-5|NA
TGTGCCAGCAGTCACAACCAAGAGACCCAGTACTTC
CASSHNQETQYF
>TRBV5-6|NA|TRBJ2-1|TRBD2
TGTGCCAGCAACTCAGGGTGGCTAGCGGGGCGCAACAATGAGCAGTTCTTC
CASNSGWLAGRNNEQFF
>TRBV5-1|few|TRBJ2-7|NA
TGCGCCAGCAGTTACATAGGACAGACCTTCTCCTACGAGCAGTACTTC
CASSYIGQTFSYEQYF
>TRBV14|NA|TRBJ2-7|TRBD2
TGTGCCAGCAGCCAAGATAGTCTGAAGGCGGGGGGGCTTGAGCAGTACTTC
CASSQDSLKAGGLEQYF
>TRBV11-2|NA|TRBJ2-3|NA
TGTGCCAGCAGCTTAGTGGGCCTATATTCCACAGATACGCAGTATTTT
CASSLVGLYSTDTQYF
>TRBV20-1|NA|TRBJ2-3|NA
TGCAGTGCTACGGGACAAATGATGACAGATACGCAGTATTTT
CSATGQMMTDTQYF
>TRBV6-1|NA|TRBJ2-1|NA
TGTGCCAGCAGTGAAGCGCGGGACGGGGAGCAGTTCTTC
CASSEARDGEQFF
>TRBV9|few|TRBJ1-1|NA
TGTGCCAGCAGCGTAGAATCAGGGACTGAAGCTTTCTTT
CASSVESGTEAFF
>TRBV6-5|NA|TRBJ2-7|NA
TGTGCCAGCAGTCGAGCAAGGAATTACGAGCAGTACTTC
CASSRARNYEQYF
>TRBV7-2|NA|TRBJ2-7|NA
TGTGCCAGCAGCTTAGAGCGAGCATGTGAGCAGTACTTC
CASSLERACEQYF
>TRBV20-1|once|TRBJ2-1|NA
TGCAGTGCTAGAAATGTGACAGGTAACTACAATGAGCAGTTCTTC
CSARNVTGNYNEQFF